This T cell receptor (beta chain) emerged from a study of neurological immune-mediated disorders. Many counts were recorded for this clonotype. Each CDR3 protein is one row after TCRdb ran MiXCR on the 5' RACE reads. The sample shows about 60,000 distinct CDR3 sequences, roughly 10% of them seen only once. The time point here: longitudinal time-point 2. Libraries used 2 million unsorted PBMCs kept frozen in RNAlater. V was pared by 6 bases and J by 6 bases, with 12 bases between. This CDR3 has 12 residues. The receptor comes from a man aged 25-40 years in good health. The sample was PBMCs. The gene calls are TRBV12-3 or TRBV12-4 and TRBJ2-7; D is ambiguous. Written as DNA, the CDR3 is TGTGCCAGCAGCTCCGCCGGCACCGAGCAGTACTTC. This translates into CASSSAGTEQYF.